This T cell receptor (beta chain) is drawn from a study of OX40 agonist ivuxolimab in advanced cancers. Concerning this clone: What it binds is unknown.

Study observations and caveats: With doses of 0.1 to 3.0 mg/kg, CD4+ and CD8+ blood T cells had undergone clonal expansion by week 6.

Trimming removed 6 bases from V and 1 base from J, with 12 bases in between. This CDR3 is built from 14 residues. Germline V gene data show CDR1 as MDHEN and CDR2 as SYDVKM. Using immunoSEQ multiplex PCR, the repertoire was profiled, and TCRdb retains in-frame clones only, with some absent. The table includes fewer than 140,000 clones, 90% detected once. The source is an adult with an advanced solid tumor such as melanoma, head and neck, liver or kidney cancer. This specimen consisted of CD4+ or CD8+ T cells sorted from blood, obtained in a trial of the OX40 agonist ivuxolimab. The chain employs TRBV28 and TRBJ2-5, with D possibly being TRBD1 (5 bases). The DNA of the CDR3 is TGTGCCAGCAGGTCAGGGTTCACCCAAGAGACCCAGTACTTC. It yields the protein CASRSGFTQETQYF.